The 24 T cell receptor beta chains presented below share a single source sample, sequenced in a study of early T cells in non-severe SARS-CoV-2 infection. TCRdb reprocessed the 5' RACE reads with MiXCR, giving one entry per CDR3 protein. Of about 54,000 distinct CDR3 sequences listed, about 8% are singletons. Sequencing used whole blood, obtained at baseline. The origin of the receptors is an adult who was a healthcare worker with PCR-confirmed SARS-CoV-2 infection or an uninfected control (not recorded which).

This clonotype came up a few times. The chain carries TRBV20-1 and TRBJ2-7; D not certain. V was shortened by 4 bases and J by 2 bases, with 9 bases between the two germline ends. The length of the CDR3 is 12 residues. CDR1 DFQATT and CDR2 SNEGSKA come from the germline V gene (reference sequence). In DNA form, the CDR3 reads TGCAGTGCTACGACTGAACCCTACGAGCAGTACTTC. Encoded protein: CSATTEPYEQYF.

This clonotype was detected ten times or more. J is TRBJ2-5 and V is TRBV5-4, with 10 bases that match TRBD2. The V segment lost 4 bases and the J segment 6 bases; nucleotides outside the gene matches: 9. Per germline, CDR1 SGHNT and CDR2 YYREEE (reference sequence). This CDR3 spans 15 amino acids. The CDR3 coding sequence is TGTGCCAGCAGCCCCACTAGCGGGAATTTGAAGACCCAGTACTTC. It encodes CASSPTSGNLKTQYF.

This clonotype was recorded a few times. The V gene is TRBV6-5, the J gene TRBJ2-7; D is undetermined. V lost 3 bases and J lost 4, with 10 bases in between. CDR1 is MNHEY and CDR2 is SVGAGI in the germline V gene. The CDR3 runs 13 residues. The CDR3 DNA sequence: TGTGCCAGCAGTTATGCCATAGGGTACGAGCAGTACTTC. The encoded protein is CASSYAIGYEQYF.

The gene calls are TRBV29-1 and TRBJ2-3; 7 bases match TRBD1. The CDR3 runs to 14 residues. Germline V CDR1 and CDR2: SQVTM, ANQGSEA. With V trimmed by 5 bases and J by 4 bases, 9 bases remained unmatched. The CDR3 region is CSVKTGTVSDTQYF. The CDR3 DNA reads as TGCAGCGTTAAAACCGGGACAGTTTCAGATACGCAGTATTTT.

This clonotype was detected many times. The V call is TRBV24-1, the J call TRBJ2-7; D is unclear. Germline V gene data show CDR1 as KGHDR and CDR2 as SFDVKD. V was shortened by 5 bases and J by 4 bases, with 11 bases between the two germline ends. CDR3 length: 13 residues. The CDR3 here is CATSASDEYEQYF. CDR3 coding DNA: TGTGCCACCAGTGCCTCCGACGAGTACGAGCAGTACTTC.

The chain uses TRBV12-5 and TRBJ2-1; D gene uncertain. V was trimmed by 7 bases and J by 10 bases, leaving 17 bases between them. From germline, CDR1 is LGHNT and CDR2 FRNRAP. This CDR3 is 13 amino acids long. The CDR3, as DNA: TGTGCTAGTGCCCCCCCGATGCTCAGCGAGCAGTTCTTC. Amino acids: CASAPPMLSEQFF.

This chain uses TRBV11-2 with TRBJ2-3, with 7 bases aligning to TRBD2. Germline V CDR1 and CDR2: SGHAT, FQNNGV. The CDR3 totals 14 residues. Trimming at V came to 5 bases and at J to 7 bases, leaving 9 bases not matched to a gene. DNA of the CDR3: TGTGCCAGCAGCGTCGGACTAGGAATGAATACGCAGTATTTT. Translated, it gives CASSVGLGMNTQYF.

This clonotype was observed at least ten times. For the CDR3, the DNA is TGTGCCAGCAGCGGGCGGGAGGGCGATGAGCAGTTCTTC. Its translation: CASSGREGDEQFF. The V gene is TRBV3-1, the J gene TRBJ2-1, with TRBD2 identical over 9 bases. V was pared by 5 bases and J by 8 bases, with 4 bases of the junction left unmatched. The CDR3 totals 13 residues. Germline loops: CDR1 LGHDT, CDR2 YNNKEL (reference sequence).

The table lists this clonotype with many counts. The chain employs TRBV4-1 and TRBJ2-2; D is undetermined. The CDR3 has 12 residues. The V gene lost 3 bases and the J gene lost 2 bases, with 1 base spanning the gap. CDR1 is MGHRA and CDR2 is YSYEKL in the germline V gene. Written as DNA, the CDR3 is TGCGCCAGCAGCCACAACACCGGGGAGCTGTTTTTT. The encoded protein is CASSHNTGELFF.

This rearrangement joins TRBV3-2 to TRBJ2-2; the DNA was not used to check the table's D call, TRBD1. TRBV3-2 is a pseudogene locus. The CDR3 contains 17 residues. CDR3 sequence: CASSQDPGIKGTGELFF. The CDR3 DNA reads as TGTGCCAGCAGCCAAGATCCAGGGATTAAGGGCACCGGGGAGCTGTTTTTT.

This clonotype was detected only a few times. As DNA, the CDR3 is TGTGCCAGCTCACCACACGAGGACACTGAAGCTTTCTTT. It encodes CASSPHEDTEAFF. The chain combines TRBV18 with TRBJ1-1, with no clear D. The V end was cut by 1 base, the J end by 3 bases, with 6 bases between. The germline V gene has CDR1 KGHSH and CDR2 LQKENI. The CDR3 extends over 13 amino acids.

This clonotype has a handful of counts. The chain recombines TRBV7-9 with TRBJ2-1, with TRBD1 matching over 9 bases. CDR1 SEHNR and CDR2 FQNEAQ come from the germline V gene (reference sequence). Germline trimming cut 4 bases from V and 7 bases from J; bases unmatched to any gene: 8. There are 15 residues in the CDR3. In nucleotides, the CDR3 is TGTGCCAGCAGCTCATTCGGGACAGGGCATAATGAGCAGTTCTTC. This translates into CASSSFGTGHNEQFF.

This clonotype was counted only a few times. V and J are TRBV11-1 and TRBJ2-1; 12 bases align to TRBD1. V dropped 5 bases and J dropped 7; count of bases not matched to a gene: 6. Germline CDR1 and CDR2: SGHAT and FQDESV (reference sequence). The CDR3 has 15 amino acids. The CDR3 protein is CASSHRGQGANEQFF. Here the CDR3 DNA reads TGTGCCAGCAGCCACCGGGGACAGGGGGCGAATGAGCAGTTCTTC.

This clonotype was detected many times. The J gene is TRBJ1-1, the V gene TRBV7-9; D may be TRBD1 (6 bases). Trimming left V 5 bases short and J 4 bases short, with 14 bases between. CDR3 size: 14 residues. Germline V lookup: CDR1 SEHNR, CDR2 FQNEAQ (reference sequence). The chain's CDR3 is CASSPQQGITEAFF. CDR3 DNA: TGTGCCAGCAGCCCACAACAGGGTATCACTGAAGCTTTCTTT.

In this sample, this clonotype turned up many times. This chain joins TRBV7-3 and TRBJ2-1; D might be TRBD1 or TRBD2, each matching 5 bases. Per germline, CDR1 SGHTA and CDR2 FQGTGA. This CDR3 has 15 residues. With 2 bases removed from V and 4 bases from J, the gap between germline ends came to 12 bases. The CDR3 nucleotides are TGTGCCAGCAGCTTAGGTCGTGGGGGTTACAATGAGCAGTTCTTC. Amino acids: CASSLGRGGYNEQFF.

This clonotype was seen more than once but under ten times. The chain couples TRBV11-2 to TRBJ2-2; possible D gene TRBD1, 6 bases. Deletions cut 8 bases from V and 1 base from J, with 14 bases between. From germline, CDR1 is SGHAT and CDR2 FQNNGV. The CDR3 has 15 amino acids. Here the CDR3 reads CASSRGGQNTGELFF. The CDR3, as DNA: TGTGCCAGCTCGAGAGGGGGACAGAACACCGGGGAGCTGTTTTTT.

Only a few counts were recorded for this clonotype. This chain links TRBV5-1 with TRBJ1-1, with 8 nucleotides matching TRBD1. J was trimmed by 2 bases and V by 0 bases; bases with no gene match: 9. The CDR3 spans 17 residues. Germline V gene data show CDR1 as SGHRS and CDR2 as YFSETQ. For the CDR3, the DNA is TGCGCCAGCAGCTTGGCGGACAGGGCGAGAGCCAACACTGAAGCTTTCTTT. It encodes CASSLADRARANTEAFF.

The rearrangement uses TRBV28 and TRBJ2-3; D is unresolved. Germline V lookup: CDR1 MDHEN, CDR2 SYDVKM. V was cut by 8 bases and J by 6 bases, with 12 bases left in between. The CDR3 loop spans 12 amino acids. The CDR3 coding sequence is TGTGCCAGCGGGGATTATGGGGATACGCAGTATTTT. This translates into CASGDYGDTQYF.

This clonotype was seen many times. The V gene is TRBV11-2, the J gene TRBJ1-1, with D perhaps matching TRBD1 (5 bases). CDR3 length: 13 residues. CDR1 and CDR2 (germline): SGHAT, FQNNGV. Trimming shortened V by 0 bases and J by 5 bases, and 7 bases separated the two germline ends. CDR3 protein: CASSLEGGTEAFF. As DNA, the CDR3 is TGTGCCAGCAGCTTAGAGGGGGGTACTGAAGCTTTCTTT.

To note about this clonotype: A much larger clone differs from this one at a single base, so this may be a read error. This chain joins TRBV7-9 and TRBJ2-7, with TRBD2 identical over 8 bases. The CDR3 is 13 residues long. CDR1 and CDR2 (germline): SEHNR, FQNEAQ (reference sequence). The CDR3 DNA is TGTGTCAGCAGCGCGAGCGGGAGTAACGAGCAGTACTTC. This encodes CVSSASGSNEQYF.

This clonotype was seen repeatedly, ten times or more. The chain recombines TRBV20-1 with TRBJ2-5; tentatively, D is TRBD1 (6 bases). This CDR3 region has 15 residues. The V gene's germline CDR1 is DFQATT and CDR2 SNEGSKA (reference sequence). Trimming stripped 3 bases from V and 9 bases from J, with 23 bases between. CDR3 nucleotide sequence: TGCAGTGCTAGCGGTTTAACAGGGTCAAAATTGGCCCAGTACTTC. Amino acid sequence: CSASGLTGSKLAQYF.

V is TRBV7-2 and J is TRBJ2-1, with D uncertain. V was cut by 7 bases and J by 0 bases, with 13 bases left in between. Germline V gene lookup returns CDR1 SGHTA and CDR2 FQGNSA. The CDR3 covers 15 residues. The CDR3 region is CASTSYESSYNEQFF. The CDR3 DNA sequence: TGTGCCAGCACCTCGTACGAAAGCTCCTACAATGAGCAGTTCTTC.

The chain uses TRBV7-2 and TRBJ2-1; 9 positions agree with TRBD1. The CDR3 length is 15 residues. The ends lost 6 bases at V and 4 bases at J; junction bases unmatched: 7. Germline lookup yields CDR1 SGHTA and CDR2 FQGNSA. The CDR3 bases are TGTGCCAGCAGACCGGACAGGGGTTCTTACAATGAGCAGTTCTTC. This encodes CASRPDRGSYNEQFF. The full variable domain, with the rest looked up from reference TRBV7-2 and TRBJ2-1, is GAGVSQSPSNKVTEKGKDVELRCDPISGHTALYWYRQSLGQGLEFLIYFQGNSAPDKSGLPSDRFSAERTGGSVSTLTIQRTQQEDSAVYLCASRPDRGSYNEQFFGPGTRLTVL.

The V gene is TRBV19, the J gene TRBJ2-3, with unresolved D. The CDR3 loop spans 11 amino acids. V was trimmed by 5 bases and J by 6 bases, leaving 6 bases between them. Germline-derived CDR1 and CDR2 are LNHDA and SQIVND (reference sequence). This chain's CDR3 is CASSEDDTQYF. The CDR3 coding sequence is TGTGCCAGTAGTGAAGACGATACGCAGTATTTT.